The 25 T cell receptor beta chains below were found in one sample sequenced in a study of shared clonotypes between healthy human individuals. Using immunoSEQ multiplex PCR, the repertoire was profiled, and TCRdb retains in-frame clones only, with some absent. The data show 550,000 to 750,000 clones, 90% to 95% seen once. Selected positively for CCR7 and CD45RO-negative, naive CD8 cells excluded terminally differentiated effector memory CD45RA+ cells. Specimen: naive CD8+ T cells sorted from blood. These receptors all come from a man aged 30 to 39 in good health.

The CDR3 loop is CASSQDSGTPNYGYTF. For the CDR3, the DNA is TGCGCCAGCAGCCAAGACTCGGGGACCCCTAACTATGGCTACACCTTC. The chain uses TRBV4-1 and TRBJ1-2; possible D gene TRBD1, 5 bases. V was clipped by 0 bases and J by 0 bases, with 11 bases between them. Germline V gene sequence: CDR1 MGHRA, CDR2 YSYEKL. This CDR3 is 16 amino acids long.

In regard to this clone: Other DNA sequences in the sample encode the same CDR3. The chain is built from TRBV28 and TRBJ2-5, with D possibly being TRBD1 or TRBD2 (6 bases each). The CDR3 is 12 residues long. CDR1 is MDHEN, CDR2 SYDVKM, per germline. V was trimmed by 8 bases and J by 2 bases, leaving 9 bases between them. CDR3 bases: TGTGCCAGCTCGGGGGCACAAGAGACCCAGTACTTC. It codes for CASSGAQETQYF.

The J gene is TRBJ2-7, the V gene TRBV9, with D perhaps TRBD1 or TRBD2 (6 bases each). Germline CDR1 SGDLS, CDR2 YYNGEE. This CDR3 has 15 residues. V lost 3 bases and J 3 bases, leaving 16 bases between the germline ends. The CDR3 is CASSASGGGHYEQYF. CDR3 DNA: TGTGCCAGCAGCGCATCAGGTGGGGGGCACTACGAGCAGTACTTC. The full variable domain, rest sourced from reference TRBV9 and TRBJ2-7, is DSGVTQTPKHLITATGQRVTLRCSPRSGDLSVYWYQQSLDQGLQFLIQYYNGEERAKGNILERFSAQQFPDLHSELNLSSLELGDSALYFCASSASGGGHYEQYFGPGTRLTVT.

The genes are TRBV7-9 and TRBJ2-1, with 7 bases matching TRBD1. This CDR3 region has 17 residues. Germline V lookup: CDR1 SEHNR, CDR2 FQNEAQ (reference sequence). The V segment lost 5 bases and the J segment 0 bases; nucleotides outside the gene matches: 10. The CDR3 coding sequence is TGTGCCAGCAGCCAACCGCGGTGGGACAGCTCCTACAATGAGCAGTTCTTC. Encoded protein: CASSQPRWDSSYNEQFF.

This clone was seen a single time. Compared with germline, one end of the junction differs, possibly owing to a read error. The V and J genes are TRBV6-1 and TRBJ2-7; D remains unclear. Per the germline V gene, CDR1 is MNHNS and CDR2 is SASEGT. The CDR3 is 11 amino acids. For the CDR3, the DNA is TGCGCATCCGGTAAATCCTACGAGCAGTACTTC. It encodes CASGKSYEQYF.

As to this clone: The sample contains more than one DNA sequence encoding this CDR3. V gene TRBV7-9 combines with J gene TRBJ2-5; D is uncertain. Germline CDR1 SEHNR, CDR2 FQNEAQ (reference sequence). The CDR3 covers 12 residues. The V end was cut by 2 bases, the J end by 5 bases, with 6 bases between. The CDR3 loop is CASSLSPETQYF. CDR3 nucleotides: TGTGCCAGCAGCTTAAGTCCCGAGACCCAGTACTTC.

This rearrangement joins TRBV10-3 to TRBJ1-4; 9 nucleotides agree with TRBD1. This CDR3 contains 15 residues. Germline values: CDR1 ENHRY, CDR2 SYGVKD. V lost 10 bases, J lost 7 bases, and 13 bases stayed unmatched. The CDR3 region is CATRDRDGAGEKLFF. The CDR3 DNA follows: TGTGCCACCCGGGACAGGGACGGGGCCGGTGAAAAACTGTTTTTT.

The gene calls are TRBV19 and TRBJ1-5; D gene unclear. The germline V gene has CDR1 LNHDA and CDR2 SQIVND (reference sequence). V lost 5 bases and J lost 9, with 14 bases in between. The CDR3 spans 13 residues. CDR3 bases: TGTGCCAGTAGTGCTAGAAGAATCTCGCCCCAGCATTTT. It is translated as CASSARRISPQHF.

The CDR3 DNA sequence: TGTGCCAGTAGTATTGGTATGGGACTAAGATTTGATGAGCAGTTCTTC. Amino acid sequence: CASSIGMGLRFDEQFF. The genes are TRBV19 and TRBJ2-1; 7 positions agree with TRBD2. The CDR3 has 16 residues. Trimming cost V 3 bases and J 8 bases; bases outside gene matches: 13. CDR1 is LNHDA and CDR2 is SQIVND in the germline V gene (reference sequence).

V is TRBV7-8 and J is TRBJ2-5, with TRBD2 matching 12 bases. Germline CDR1 SGHVS, CDR2 FQNEAQ. V lost 4 bases, J lost 6 bases, and 9 bases stayed unmatched. This CDR3 contains 16 residues. CDR3 sequence (DNA): TGTGCCAGCAGCTCAAGACTAGCGGGAGAGGGACAGACCCAGTACTTC. The encoded protein is CASSSRLAGEGQTQYF.

V is TRBV28 and J is TRBJ2-1, with D perhaps being TRBD1 or TRBD2 (6 bases each). Germline V gene lookup returns CDR1 MDHEN and CDR2 SYDVKM. The CDR3 loop spans 14 amino acids. Trimming stripped 4 bases from V and 8 bases from J, with 15 bases between. The CDR3 DNA is TGTGCCAGCAGTTCGGGGGCTAGCCTTCATGAGCAGTTCTTC. Its protein product is CASSSGASLHEQFF.

The chain couples TRBV4-1 to TRBJ2-2; D is unclear. The ends were cut back, 0 bases at V and 2 bases at J, with 10 bases in the middle. Germline loops: CDR1 MGHRA, CDR2 YSYEKL. This CDR3 region has 16 residues. The CDR3 here is CASSQDGAVNTGELFF. The CDR3, as DNA: TGCGCCAGCAGCCAAGATGGCGCAGTTAACACCGGGGAGCTGTTTTTT.

V and J are TRBV7-2 and TRBJ2-6; no clear D gene. The CDR3 is 17 residues long. The germline V and J ends were trimmed by 4 bases and 1 base, with 14 bases remaining between them. Germline assignment: CDR1 SGHTA and CDR2 FQGNSA. CDR3 DNA: TGTGCCAGCAGCTGGTCCCAACCCACTTCTGGGGCCAACGTCCTGACTTTC. Residues: CASSWSQPTSGANVLTF.

This clone was counted once. The chain is built from TRBV2 and TRBJ1-1, with 9 bases matching TRBD1. The V segment lost 3 bases and the J segment 4 bases; nucleotides outside the gene matches: 9. Germline lookup yields CDR1 SNHLY and CDR2 FYNNEI. The CDR3 loop spans 16 amino acids. The CDR3 DNA reads TGTGCCAGCAGTGATCTCGACCACAGGGGGCCCACTGAAGCTTTCTTT. Amino acids: CASSDLDHRGPTEAFF.

This clone occurred once. V gene TRBV11-3 combines with J gene TRBJ2-3, with 9 bases aligning to TRBD1. V gave up 4 bases and J gave up 3 bases; unmatched junction bases: 5. The V gene's germline CDR1 is SGHNT and CDR2 YENEEA. CDR3 length equals 15 residues. The CDR3 DNA follows: TGTGCCAGCAGCTACGGGACAGGGTCTACAGATACGCAGTATTTT. Translation: CASSYGTGSTDTQYF.

This chain links TRBV9 with TRBJ2-1, with 7 bases fitting TRBD1. Germline values: CDR1 SGDLS, CDR2 YYNGEE. J was trimmed by 2 bases and V by 4 bases; bases with no gene match: 6. The CDR3 loop spans 15 amino acids. The CDR3 DNA follows: TGTGCCAGCAGCCTCAGGGACAGTGCCTACAATGAGCAGTTCTTC. It codes for CASSLRDSAYNEQFF. Together with reference TRBV9 and TRBJ2-1, the CDR3 gives the full variable domain: DSGVTQTPKHLITATGQRVTLRCSPRSGDLSVYWYQQSLDQGLQFLIQYYNGEERAKGNILERFSAQQFPDLHSELNLSSLELGDSALYFCASSLRDSAYNEQFFGPGTRLTVL.

The V and J genes are TRBV28 and TRBJ2-7, with D possibly matching TRBD1 (7 bases). Germline V gene data show CDR1 as MDHEN and CDR2 as SYDVKM. The CDR3 extends over 16 amino acids. Trimming cost V 3 bases and J 5 bases, with 20 bases left between them. The CDR3, as DNA: TGTGCCAGCAGTTTGGACCCCAGGGGGGTGAGTCACGAGCAGTACTTC. Protein sequence: CASSLDPRGVSHEQYF.

The sample holds a few counts of this clone. This chain uses TRBV27 with TRBJ2-5; a possible D gene is TRBD2 (6 bases). The CDR3 has 12 residues. From germline, CDR1 is MNHEY and CDR2 SMNVEV (reference sequence). V dropped 5 bases and J dropped 4 bases, with 8 bases sitting between them. DNA for the CDR3: TGTGCCAGCAGTCCCGGGGGAGAGACCCAGTACTTC. This translates into CASSPGGETQYF.

Here the CDR3 DNA reads TGTGCCAGCAGCCCTGGACAGTTTTTTAGTATGGCGGGCGGGGAGCTGTTTTTT. Its protein product is CASSPGQFFSMAGGELFF. This sequence joins TRBV5-4 and TRBJ2-2, with D possibly matching TRBD1 (6 bases). V shed 4 bases and J shed 7 bases, with 26 bases lying between them. The length of the CDR3 is 18 residues. CDR1 and CDR2 (germline): SGHNT, YYREEE (reference sequence).

The V gene is TRBV28, the J gene TRBJ2-1; no clear D. Germline lookup yields CDR1 MDHEN and CDR2 SYDVKM. Trimming left V 6 bases short and J 11 bases short, with 14 bases between. The CDR3 is 12 residues long. For the CDR3, the DNA is TGTGCCAGCAGCCGGGCTGACTTTAAGCAGTTCTTC. This codes for CASSRADFKQFF.

This chain uses TRBV27 with TRBJ2-1, with D tentatively TRBD1 or TRBD2 (5 bases each). The V end was cut by 6 bases, the J end by 4 bases, with 7 bases between. This CDR3 region has 12 residues. Germline CDR1 reads MNHEY; CDR2 reads SMNVEV (reference sequence). Here the CDR3 DNA reads TGTGCCAGCAGCTGGGGGTACAATGAGCAGTTCTTC. This codes for CASSWGYNEQFF.

This rearrangement joins TRBV28 to TRBJ2-3; D is unclear. V was shortened by 6 bases and J by 3 bases, with 16 bases between the two germline ends. This CDR3 is 15 amino acids long. From germline, CDR1 is MDHEN and CDR2 SYDVKM. The CDR3 protein is CASRQRPETTDTQYF. The CDR3 DNA follows: TGTGCCAGCAGACAAAGACCGGAGACTACAGATACGCAGTATTTT.

This CDR3 reads CASSLVTGASGGVQETQYF. The CDR3 DNA follows: TGTGCCAGCAGCTTAGTTACAGGTGCTAGCGGGGGGGTACAAGAGACCCAGTACTTC. The V call is TRBV11-2, the J call TRBJ2-5; TRBD2 matches at 12 bases. V shed 1 base and J 2 bases; nucleotides not matched to a gene: 11. The V gene's germline CDR1 is SGHAT and CDR2 FQNNGV. The CDR3 runs 19 residues.

CDR3 amino acids: CASSILVGGQETQYF. CDR3 in DNA: TGTGCCAGTAGCATTCTTGTGGGGGGACAAGAGACCCAGTACTTC. The genes are TRBV19 and TRBJ2-5; maybe TRBD2 (6 bases). Germline assignment: CDR1 LNHDA and CDR2 SQIVND (reference sequence). Trimming removed 6 bases from V and 2 bases from J, with 16 bases in between. The CDR3 length is 15 residues.

The rearrangement joins TRBV6-5 to TRBJ2-7; no definite D call. V gave up 7 bases and J gave up 5 bases, with 6 bases separating them. Germline CDR1 is MNHEY and CDR2 is SVGAGI. This CDR3 region has 10 residues. The CDR3 nucleotides are TGTGCCAGCAAGTTAGACGAGCAGTACTTC. Translated, it gives CASKLDEQYF.